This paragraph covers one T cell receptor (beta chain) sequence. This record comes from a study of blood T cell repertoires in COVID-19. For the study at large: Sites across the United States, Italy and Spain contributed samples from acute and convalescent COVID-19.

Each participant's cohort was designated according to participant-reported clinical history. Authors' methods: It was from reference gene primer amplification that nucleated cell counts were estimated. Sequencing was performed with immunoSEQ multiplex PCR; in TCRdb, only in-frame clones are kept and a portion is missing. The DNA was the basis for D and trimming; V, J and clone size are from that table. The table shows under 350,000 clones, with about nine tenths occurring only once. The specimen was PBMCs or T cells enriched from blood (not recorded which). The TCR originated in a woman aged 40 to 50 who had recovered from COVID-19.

In DNA, the CDR3 is TGCGCCAGCAGCTTGGGCGTTTTGTCCCGCACAGATACGCAGTATTTT. Amino acid sequence: CASSLGVLSRTDTQYF. The chain recombines TRBV5-1 with TRBJ2-3; D ambiguous. CDR3 length: 16 amino acids. Trimming shortened V by 0 bases and J by 1 base, and 12 bases separated the two germline ends. Germline V gene data show CDR1 as SGHRS and CDR2 as YFSETQ. Supplemented by reference TRBV5-1 and TRBJ2-3, the full variable domain reads KAGVTQTPRYLIKTRGQQVTLSCSPISGHRSVSWYQQTPGQGLQFLFEYFSETQRNKGNFPGRFSGRQFSNSRSEMNVSTLELGDSALYLCASSLGVLSRTDTQYFGPGTRLTVL.